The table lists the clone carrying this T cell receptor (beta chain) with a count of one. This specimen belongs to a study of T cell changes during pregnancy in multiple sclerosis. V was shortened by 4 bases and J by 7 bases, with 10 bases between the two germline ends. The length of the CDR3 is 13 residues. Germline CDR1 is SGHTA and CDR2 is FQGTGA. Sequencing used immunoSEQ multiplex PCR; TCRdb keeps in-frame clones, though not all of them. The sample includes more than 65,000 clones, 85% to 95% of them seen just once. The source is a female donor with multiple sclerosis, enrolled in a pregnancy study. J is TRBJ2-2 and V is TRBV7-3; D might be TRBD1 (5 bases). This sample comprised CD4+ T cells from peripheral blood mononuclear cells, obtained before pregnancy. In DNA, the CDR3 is TGTGCCAGCAGCTCGCAGGGTGGCGGGGAGCTGTTTTTT. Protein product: CASSSQGGGELFF.